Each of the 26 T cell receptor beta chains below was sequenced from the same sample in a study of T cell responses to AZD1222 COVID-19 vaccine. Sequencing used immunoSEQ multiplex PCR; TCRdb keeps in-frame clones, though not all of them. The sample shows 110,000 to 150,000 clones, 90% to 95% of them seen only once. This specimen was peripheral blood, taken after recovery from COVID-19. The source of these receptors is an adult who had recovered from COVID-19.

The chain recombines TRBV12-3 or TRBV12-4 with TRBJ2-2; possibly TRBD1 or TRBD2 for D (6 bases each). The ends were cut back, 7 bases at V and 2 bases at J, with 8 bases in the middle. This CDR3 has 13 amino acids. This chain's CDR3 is CASKGGNTGELFF. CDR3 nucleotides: TGTGCCAGCAAGGGGGGAAACACCGGGGAGCTGTTTTTT.

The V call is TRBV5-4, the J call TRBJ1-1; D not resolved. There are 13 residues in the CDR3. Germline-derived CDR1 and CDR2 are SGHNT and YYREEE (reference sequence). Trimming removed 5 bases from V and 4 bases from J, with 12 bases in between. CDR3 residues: CASRKPGITEAFF. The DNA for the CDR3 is TGTGCCAGCAGGAAGCCGGGGATCACTGAAGCTTTCTTT.

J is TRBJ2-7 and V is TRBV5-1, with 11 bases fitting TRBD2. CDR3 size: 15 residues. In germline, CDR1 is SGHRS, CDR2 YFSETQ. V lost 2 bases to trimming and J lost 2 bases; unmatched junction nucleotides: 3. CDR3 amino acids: CASSFTSGGPYEQYF. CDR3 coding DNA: TGCGCCAGCAGCTTTACTAGCGGGGGCCCCTACGAGCAGTACTTC.

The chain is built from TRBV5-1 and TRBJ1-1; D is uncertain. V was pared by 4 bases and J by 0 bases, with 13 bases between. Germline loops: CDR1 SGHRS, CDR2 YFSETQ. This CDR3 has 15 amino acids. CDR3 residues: CASSPARGLNTEAFF. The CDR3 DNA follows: TGCGCCAGCAGCCCAGCGAGAGGTTTGAACACTGAAGCTTTCTTT.

The CDR3 loop reads CASSLDLVFGGAGQPQHF. CDR3 bases: TGTGCCAGCAGTTTAGACCTTGTTTTTGGGGGCGCGGGGCAGCCCCAGCATTTT. J is TRBJ1-5 and V is TRBV28; perhaps TRBD1 as D (6 bases). Trimming removed 2 bases at V and 7 bases at J, with 24 bases between. The CDR3 is made up of 18 amino acids. Per germline, CDR1 MDHEN and CDR2 SYDVKM.

CDR3 loop: CATSDPDRGEVGELFF. As DNA, the CDR3 is TGTGCCACCAGTGACCCCGACAGGGGGGAAGTCGGGGAGCTGTTTTTT. The chain couples TRBV24-1 to TRBJ2-2; 9 bases are shared with TRBD1. The germline CDR1 and CDR2 sequences are KGHDR and SFDVKD. This CDR3 contains 16 residues. With 4 bases clipped from V and 7 bases from J, the junction kept 9 bases outside the gene matches.

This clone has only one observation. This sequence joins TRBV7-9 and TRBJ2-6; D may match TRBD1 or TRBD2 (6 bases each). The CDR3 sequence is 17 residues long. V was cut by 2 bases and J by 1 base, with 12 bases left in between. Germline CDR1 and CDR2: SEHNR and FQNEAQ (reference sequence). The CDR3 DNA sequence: TGTGCCAGCAGCTTATCGGGGGCCAGTTCTGGGGCCAACGTCCTGACTTTC. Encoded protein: CASSLSGASSGANVLTF.

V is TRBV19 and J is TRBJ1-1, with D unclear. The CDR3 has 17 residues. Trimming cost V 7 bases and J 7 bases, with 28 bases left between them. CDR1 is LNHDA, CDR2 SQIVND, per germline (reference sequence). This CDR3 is CASIPKGFVGEGSEAFF. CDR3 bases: TGTGCCAGTATTCCTAAAGGATTCGTTGGCGAGGGAAGTGAAGCTTTCTTT.

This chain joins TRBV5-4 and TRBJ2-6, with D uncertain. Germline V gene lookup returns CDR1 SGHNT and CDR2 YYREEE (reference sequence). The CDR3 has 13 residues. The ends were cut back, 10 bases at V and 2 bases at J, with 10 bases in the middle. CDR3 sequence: CASFEAGANVLTF. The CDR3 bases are TGTGCCTCGTTTGAAGCTGGGGCCAACGTCCTGACTTTC.

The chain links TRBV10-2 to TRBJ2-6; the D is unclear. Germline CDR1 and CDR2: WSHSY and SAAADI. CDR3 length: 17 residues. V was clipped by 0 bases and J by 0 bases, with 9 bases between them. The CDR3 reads CASSESQVGSGANVLTF. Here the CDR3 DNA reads TGCGCCAGCAGTGAGTCTCAGGTTGGCTCTGGGGCCAACGTCCTGACTTTC.

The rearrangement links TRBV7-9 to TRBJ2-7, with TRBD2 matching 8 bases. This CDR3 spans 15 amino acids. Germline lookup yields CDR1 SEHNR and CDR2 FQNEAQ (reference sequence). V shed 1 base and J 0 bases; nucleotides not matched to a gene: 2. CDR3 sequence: CASSLGGTSSYEQYF. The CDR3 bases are TGTGCCAGCAGCTTAGGAGGGACTAGCTCCTACGAGCAGTACTTC.

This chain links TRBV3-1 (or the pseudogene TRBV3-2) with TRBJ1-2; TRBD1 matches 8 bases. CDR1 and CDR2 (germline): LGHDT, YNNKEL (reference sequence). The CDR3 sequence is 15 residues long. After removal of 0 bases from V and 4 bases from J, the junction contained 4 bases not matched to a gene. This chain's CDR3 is CASSQETGVSYGYTF. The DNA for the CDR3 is TGTGCCAGCAGCCAAGAGACAGGGGTTAGCTATGGCTACACCTTC.

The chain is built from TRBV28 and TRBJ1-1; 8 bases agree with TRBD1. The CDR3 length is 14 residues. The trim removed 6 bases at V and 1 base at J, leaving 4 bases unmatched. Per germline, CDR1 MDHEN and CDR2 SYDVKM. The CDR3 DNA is TGTGCCAGCAGCACAGGACAGGGGAACACTGAAGCTTTCTTT. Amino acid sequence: CASSTGQGNTEAFF.

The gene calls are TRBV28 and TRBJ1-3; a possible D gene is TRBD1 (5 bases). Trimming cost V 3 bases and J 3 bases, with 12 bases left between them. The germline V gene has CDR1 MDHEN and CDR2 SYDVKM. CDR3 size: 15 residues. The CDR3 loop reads CASSFRWGSGNTIYF. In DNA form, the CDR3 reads TGTGCCAGCAGTTTTCGTTGGGGCAGTGGAAACACCATATATTTT.

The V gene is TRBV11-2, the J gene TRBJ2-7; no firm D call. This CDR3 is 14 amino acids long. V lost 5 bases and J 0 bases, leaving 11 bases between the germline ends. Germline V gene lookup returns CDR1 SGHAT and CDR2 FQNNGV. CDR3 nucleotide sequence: TGTGCCAGCAGCCTGACGCTGGGCTCCTACGAGCAGTACTTC. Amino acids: CASSLTLGSYEQYF.

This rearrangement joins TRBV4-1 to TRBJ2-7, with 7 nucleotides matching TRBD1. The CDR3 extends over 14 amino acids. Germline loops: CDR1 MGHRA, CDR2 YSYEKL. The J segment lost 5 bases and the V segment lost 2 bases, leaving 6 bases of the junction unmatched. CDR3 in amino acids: CASSQIQGIHEQYF. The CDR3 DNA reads TGCGCCAGCAGCCAAATACAGGGGATACACGAGCAGTACTTC.

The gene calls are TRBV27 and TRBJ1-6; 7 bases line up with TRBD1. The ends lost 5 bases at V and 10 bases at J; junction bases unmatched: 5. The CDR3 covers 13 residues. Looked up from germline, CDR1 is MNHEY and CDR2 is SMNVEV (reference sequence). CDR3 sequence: CASSVHRGSPLHF. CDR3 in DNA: TGTGCCAGCAGTGTACACAGGGGATCACCCCTCCACTTT.

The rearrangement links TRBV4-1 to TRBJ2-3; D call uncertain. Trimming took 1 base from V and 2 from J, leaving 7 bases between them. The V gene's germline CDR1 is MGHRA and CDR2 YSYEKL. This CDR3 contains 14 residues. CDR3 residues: CASSQGTFTDTQYF. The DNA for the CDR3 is TGCGCCAGCAGCCAAGGGACCTTCACAGATACGCAGTATTTT.

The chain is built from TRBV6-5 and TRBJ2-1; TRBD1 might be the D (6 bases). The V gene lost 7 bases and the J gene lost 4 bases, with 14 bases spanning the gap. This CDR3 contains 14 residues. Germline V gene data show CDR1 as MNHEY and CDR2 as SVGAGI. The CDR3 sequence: CASKEVGGYNEQFF. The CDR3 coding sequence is TGTGCCAGCAAAGAAGTAGGGGGATACAATGAGCAGTTCTTC.

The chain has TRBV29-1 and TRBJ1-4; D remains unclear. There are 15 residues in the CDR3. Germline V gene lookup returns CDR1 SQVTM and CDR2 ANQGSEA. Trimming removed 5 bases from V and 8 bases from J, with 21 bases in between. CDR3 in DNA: TGCAGCGTTTCGCGCAGTTTCCCGTCCAACGAAAAACTGTTTTTT. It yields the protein CSVSRSFPSNEKLFF.

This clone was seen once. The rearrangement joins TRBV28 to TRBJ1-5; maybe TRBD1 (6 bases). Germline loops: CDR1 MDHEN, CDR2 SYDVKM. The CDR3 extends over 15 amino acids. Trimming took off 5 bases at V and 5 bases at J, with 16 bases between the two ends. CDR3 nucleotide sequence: TGTGCCAGCAGTCCCAGGGGTATTTCACATCAGCCCCAGCATTTT. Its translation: CASSPRGISHQPQHF.

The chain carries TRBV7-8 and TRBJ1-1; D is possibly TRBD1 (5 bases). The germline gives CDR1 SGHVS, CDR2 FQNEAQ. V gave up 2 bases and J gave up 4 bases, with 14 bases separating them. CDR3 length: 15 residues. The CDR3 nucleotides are TGTGCCAGCAGCTTAACGCAGGGAGGATTCACTGAAGCTTTCTTT. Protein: CASSLTQGGFTEAFF.

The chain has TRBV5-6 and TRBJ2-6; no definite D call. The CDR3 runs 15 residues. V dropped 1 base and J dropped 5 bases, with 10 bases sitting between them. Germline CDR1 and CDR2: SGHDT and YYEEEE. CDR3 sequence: CASSLNGRRANVLTF. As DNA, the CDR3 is TGTGCCAGCAGCTTGAACGGGCGTAGGGCCAACGTCCTGACTTTC.

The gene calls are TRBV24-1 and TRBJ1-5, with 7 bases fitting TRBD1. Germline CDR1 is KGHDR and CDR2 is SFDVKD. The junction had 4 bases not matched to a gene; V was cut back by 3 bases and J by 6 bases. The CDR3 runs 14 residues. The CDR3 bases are TGTGCCACCAGTGATCAAACAGGGGTTCAGCCCCAGCATTTT. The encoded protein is CATSDQTGVQPQHF.

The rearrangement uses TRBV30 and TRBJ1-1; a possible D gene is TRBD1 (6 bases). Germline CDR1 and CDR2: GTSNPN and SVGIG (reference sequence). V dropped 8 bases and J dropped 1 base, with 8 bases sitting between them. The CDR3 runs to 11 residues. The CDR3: CAQGTNTEAFF. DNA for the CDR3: TGTGCCCAGGGGACGAACACTGAAGCTTTCTTT. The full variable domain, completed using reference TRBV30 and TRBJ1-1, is SQTIHQWPATLVQPVGSPLSLECTVEGTSNPNLYWYRQAAGRGLQLLFYSVGIGQISSEVPQNLSASRPQDRQFILSSKKLLLSDSGFYLCAQGTNTEAFFGQGTRLTVV.

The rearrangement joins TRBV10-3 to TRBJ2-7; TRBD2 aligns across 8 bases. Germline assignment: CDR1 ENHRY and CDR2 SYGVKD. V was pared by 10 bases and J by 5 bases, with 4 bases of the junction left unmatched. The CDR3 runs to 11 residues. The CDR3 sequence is CATPSGHEQYF. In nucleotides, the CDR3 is TGTGCCACCCCTAGCGGGCACGAGCAGTACTTC.